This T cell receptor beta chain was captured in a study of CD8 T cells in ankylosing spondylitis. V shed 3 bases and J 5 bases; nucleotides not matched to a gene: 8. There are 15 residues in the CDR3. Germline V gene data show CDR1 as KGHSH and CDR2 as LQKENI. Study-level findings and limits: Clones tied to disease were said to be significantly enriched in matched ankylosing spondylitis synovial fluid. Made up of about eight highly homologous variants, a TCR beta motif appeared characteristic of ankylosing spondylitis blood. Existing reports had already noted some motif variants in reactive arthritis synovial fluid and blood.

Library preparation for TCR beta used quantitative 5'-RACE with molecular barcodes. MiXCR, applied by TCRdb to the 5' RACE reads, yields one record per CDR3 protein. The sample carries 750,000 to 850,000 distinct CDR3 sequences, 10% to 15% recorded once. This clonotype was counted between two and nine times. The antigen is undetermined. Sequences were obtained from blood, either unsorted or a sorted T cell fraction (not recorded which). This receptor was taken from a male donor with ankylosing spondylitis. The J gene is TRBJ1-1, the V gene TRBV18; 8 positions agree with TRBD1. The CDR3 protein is CASSPAGGAGTEAFF. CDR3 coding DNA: TGTGCCAGCTCACCCGCAGGGGGCGCTGGGACTGAAGCTTTCTTT.